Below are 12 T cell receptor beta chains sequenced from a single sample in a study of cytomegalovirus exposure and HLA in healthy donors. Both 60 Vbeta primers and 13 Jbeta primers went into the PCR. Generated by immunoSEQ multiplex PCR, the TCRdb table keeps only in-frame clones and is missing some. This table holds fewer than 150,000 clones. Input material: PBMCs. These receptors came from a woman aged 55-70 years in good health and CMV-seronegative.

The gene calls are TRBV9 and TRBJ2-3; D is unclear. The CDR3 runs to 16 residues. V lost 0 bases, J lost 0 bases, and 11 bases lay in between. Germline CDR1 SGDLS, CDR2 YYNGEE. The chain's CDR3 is CASSVGELKSTDTQYF. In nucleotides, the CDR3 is TGTGCCAGCAGCGTAGGAGAGCTTAAAAGCACAGATACGCAGTATTTT.

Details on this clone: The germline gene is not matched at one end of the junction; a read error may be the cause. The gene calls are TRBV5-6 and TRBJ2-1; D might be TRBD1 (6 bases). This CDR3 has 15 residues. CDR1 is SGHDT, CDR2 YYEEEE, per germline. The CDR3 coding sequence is TGTACCAGCAGCTTGATGACAGGCTCCTACAATGAGCAGTTCTTC. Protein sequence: CTSSLMTGSYNEQFF.

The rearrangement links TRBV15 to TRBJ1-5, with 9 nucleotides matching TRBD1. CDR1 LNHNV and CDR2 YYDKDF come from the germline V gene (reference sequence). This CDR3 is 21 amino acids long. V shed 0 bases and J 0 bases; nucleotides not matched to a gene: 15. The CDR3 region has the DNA TGTGCCACCAGCAGAGATCGGCGGGGACAGGGAGGGGGTTATAGCAATCAGCCCCAGCATTTT. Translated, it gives CATSRDRRGQGGGYSNQPQHF.

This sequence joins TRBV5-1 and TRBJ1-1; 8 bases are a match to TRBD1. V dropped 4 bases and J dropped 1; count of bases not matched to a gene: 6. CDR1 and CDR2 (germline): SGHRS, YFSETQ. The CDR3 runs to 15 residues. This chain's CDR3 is CASSPGDRPNTEAFF. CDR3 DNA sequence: TGCGCCAGCAGCCCAGGGGACAGGCCGAACACTGAAGCTTTCTTT.

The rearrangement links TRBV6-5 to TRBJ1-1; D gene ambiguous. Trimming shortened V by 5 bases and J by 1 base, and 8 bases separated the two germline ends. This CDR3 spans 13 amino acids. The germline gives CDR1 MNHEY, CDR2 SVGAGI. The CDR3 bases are TGTGCCAGCAGTACCCAGGCGAACACTGAAGCTTTCTTT. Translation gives CASSTQANTEAFF.

The CDR3 is CATHWGGAYEQYF. CDR3 sequence (DNA): TGTGCCACCCACTGGGGGGGCGCCTACGAGCAGTACTTC. The rearrangement links TRBV6-1 to TRBJ2-7; D perhaps matches TRBD2 (7 bases). Germline V gene lookup returns CDR1 MNHNS and CDR2 SASEGT. V was pared by 10 bases and J by 2 bases, with 15 bases between. This CDR3 has 13 residues.

The DNA for the CDR3 is TGTGCCAGCAGTCCGCGGGGGGCCCACGAGCAGTACTTC. Protein product: CASSPRGAHEQYF. The gene calls are TRBV27 and TRBJ2-7; 8 nucleotides line up with TRBD2. V was clipped by 5 bases and J by 5 bases; unmatched bases: 5. CDR1 and CDR2 from the germline V gene are MNHEY and SMNVEV (reference sequence). The CDR3 is 13 amino acids.

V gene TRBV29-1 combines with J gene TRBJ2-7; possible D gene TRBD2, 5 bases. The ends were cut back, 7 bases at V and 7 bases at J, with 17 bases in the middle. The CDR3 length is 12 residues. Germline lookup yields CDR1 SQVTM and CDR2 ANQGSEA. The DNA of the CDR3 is TGCAGCGCCGGGGTTTGGCAGGAAGAGCAGTACTTC. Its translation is CSAGVWQEEQYF.

CDR3 loop: CASSYGQSYNSPLHF. CDR3 nucleotide sequence: TGTGCCAGCAGTTACGGACAGAGCTATAATTCACCCCTCCACTTT. The chain uses TRBV6-5 and TRBJ1-6, with D maybe TRBD1 (6 bases). There are 15 residues in the CDR3. Germline V gene lookup returns CDR1 MNHEY and CDR2 SVGAGI. Trimming took 2 bases from V and 3 from J, leaving 8 bases between them.

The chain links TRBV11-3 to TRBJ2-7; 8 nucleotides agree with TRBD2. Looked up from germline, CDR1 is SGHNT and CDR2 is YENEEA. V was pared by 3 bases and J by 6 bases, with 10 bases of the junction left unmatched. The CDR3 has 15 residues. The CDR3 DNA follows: TGTGCCAGCAGCTTCTGGACTAGCCCCGTCTGCGAGCAGTACTTC. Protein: CASSFWTSPVCEQYF.

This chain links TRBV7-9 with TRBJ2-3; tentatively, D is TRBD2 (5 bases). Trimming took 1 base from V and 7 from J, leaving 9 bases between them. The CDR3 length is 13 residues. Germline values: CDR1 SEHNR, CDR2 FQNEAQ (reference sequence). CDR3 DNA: TGTGCCAGCAGCTTAGGGACTCCAAATACGCAGTATTTT. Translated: CASSLGTPNTQYF. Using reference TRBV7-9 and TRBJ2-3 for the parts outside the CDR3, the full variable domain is DTGVSQNPRHKITKRGQNVTFRCDPISEHNRLYWYRQTLGQGPEFLTYFQNEAQLEKSRLLSDRFSAERPKGSFSTLEIQRTEQGDSAMYLCASSLGTPNTQYFGPGTRLTVL.

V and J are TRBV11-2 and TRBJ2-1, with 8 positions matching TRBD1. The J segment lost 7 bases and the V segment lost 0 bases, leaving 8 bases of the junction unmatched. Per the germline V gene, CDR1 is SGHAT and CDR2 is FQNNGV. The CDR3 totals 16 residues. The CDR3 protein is CASSLDPAGGRNEQFF. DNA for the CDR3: TGTGCCAGCAGCTTAGATCCGGCAGGGGGCCGGAATGAGCAGTTCTTC.